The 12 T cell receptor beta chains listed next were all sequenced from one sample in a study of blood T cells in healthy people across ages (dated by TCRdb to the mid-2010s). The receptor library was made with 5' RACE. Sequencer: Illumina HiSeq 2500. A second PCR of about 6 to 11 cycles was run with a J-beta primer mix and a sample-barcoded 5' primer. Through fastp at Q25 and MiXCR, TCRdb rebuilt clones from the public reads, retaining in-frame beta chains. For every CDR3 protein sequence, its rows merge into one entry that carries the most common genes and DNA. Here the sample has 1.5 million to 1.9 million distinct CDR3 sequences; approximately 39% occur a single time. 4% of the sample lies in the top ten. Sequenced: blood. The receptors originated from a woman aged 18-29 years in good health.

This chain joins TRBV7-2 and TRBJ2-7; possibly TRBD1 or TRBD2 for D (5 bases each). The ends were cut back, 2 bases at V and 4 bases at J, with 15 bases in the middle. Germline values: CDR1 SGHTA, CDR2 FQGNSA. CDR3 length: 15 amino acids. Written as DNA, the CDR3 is TGTGCCAGCAGCTTAAGGTCGGGGCAGACATACGAGCAGTACTTC. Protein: CASSLRSGQTYEQYF.

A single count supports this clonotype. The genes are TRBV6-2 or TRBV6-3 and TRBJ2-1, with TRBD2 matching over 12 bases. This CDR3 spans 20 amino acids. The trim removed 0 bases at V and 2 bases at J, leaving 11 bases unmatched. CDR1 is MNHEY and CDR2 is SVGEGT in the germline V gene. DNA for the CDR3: TGTGCCAGCAGTTACTCGCGACTAGCGGGGGAACGCCCAACCTACAATGAGCAGTTCTTC. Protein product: CASSYSRLAGERPTYNEQFF.

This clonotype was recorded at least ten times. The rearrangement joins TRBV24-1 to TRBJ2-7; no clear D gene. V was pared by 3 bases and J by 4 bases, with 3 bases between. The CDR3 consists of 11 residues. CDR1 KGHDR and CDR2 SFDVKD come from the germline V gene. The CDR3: CATSDGYEQYF. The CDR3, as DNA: TGTGCCACCAGTGATGGGTACGAGCAGTACTTC.

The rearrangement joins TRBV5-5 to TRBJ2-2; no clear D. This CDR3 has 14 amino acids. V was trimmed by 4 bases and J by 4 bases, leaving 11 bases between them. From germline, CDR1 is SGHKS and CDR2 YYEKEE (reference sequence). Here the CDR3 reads CASSPKYGTGELFF. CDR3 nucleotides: TGTGCCAGCAGCCCTAAGTACGGCACCGGGGAGCTGTTTTTT.

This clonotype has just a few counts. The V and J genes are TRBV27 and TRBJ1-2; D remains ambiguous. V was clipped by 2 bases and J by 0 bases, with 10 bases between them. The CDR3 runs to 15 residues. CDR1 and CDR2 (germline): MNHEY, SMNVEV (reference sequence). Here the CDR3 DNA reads TGTGCCAGCAGTTTAGCGGCAGTAACTAACTATGGCTACACCTTC. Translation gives CASSLAAVTNYGYTF.

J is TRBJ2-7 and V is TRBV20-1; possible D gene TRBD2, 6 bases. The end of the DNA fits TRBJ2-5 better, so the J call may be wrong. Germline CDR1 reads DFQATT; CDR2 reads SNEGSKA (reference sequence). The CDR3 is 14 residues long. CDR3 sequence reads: CSAVRLVHRETQYF. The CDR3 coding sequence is TGCAGTGCCGTCCGACTAGTGCATCGGGAGACCCAGTACTTC.

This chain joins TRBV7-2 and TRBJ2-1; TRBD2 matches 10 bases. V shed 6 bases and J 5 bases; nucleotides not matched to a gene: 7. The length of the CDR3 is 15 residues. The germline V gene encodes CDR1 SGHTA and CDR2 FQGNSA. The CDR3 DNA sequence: TGTGCCAGCAGACTAGCGGGATTCCTTAACAATGAGCAGTTCTTC. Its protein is CASRLAGFLNNEQFF.

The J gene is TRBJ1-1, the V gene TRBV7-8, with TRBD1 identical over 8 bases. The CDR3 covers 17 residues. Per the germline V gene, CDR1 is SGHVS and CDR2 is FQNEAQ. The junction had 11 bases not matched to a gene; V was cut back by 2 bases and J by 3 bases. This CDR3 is CASSLIGQGSTHTEAFF. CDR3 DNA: TGTGCCAGCAGCTTAATCGGACAGGGAAGCACGCACACTGAAGCTTTCTTT.

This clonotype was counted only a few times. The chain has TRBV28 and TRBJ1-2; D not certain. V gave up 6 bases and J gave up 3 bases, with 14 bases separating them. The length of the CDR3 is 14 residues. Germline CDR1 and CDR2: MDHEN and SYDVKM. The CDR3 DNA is TGTGCCAGCAGGGTTCACACAGAGTACTATGGCTACACCTTC. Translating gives CASRVHTEYYGYTF.

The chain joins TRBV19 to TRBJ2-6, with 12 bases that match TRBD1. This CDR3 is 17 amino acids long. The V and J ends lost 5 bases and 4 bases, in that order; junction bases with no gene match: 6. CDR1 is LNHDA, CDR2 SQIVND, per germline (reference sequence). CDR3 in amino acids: CASSGDRGPSGANVLTF. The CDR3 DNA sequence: TGTGCCAGTAGTGGGGACAGGGGGCCTTCGGGGGCCAACGTCCTGACTTTC.

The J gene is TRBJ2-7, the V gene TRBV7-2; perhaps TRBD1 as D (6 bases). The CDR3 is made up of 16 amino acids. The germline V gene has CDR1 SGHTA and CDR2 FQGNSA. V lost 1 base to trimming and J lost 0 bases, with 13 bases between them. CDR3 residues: CASSLVWTVTSYEQYF. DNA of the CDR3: TGTGCCAGCAGCTTAGTATGGACAGTCACCTCCTACGAGCAGTACTTC. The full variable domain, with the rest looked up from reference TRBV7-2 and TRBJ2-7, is GAGVSQSPSNKVTEKGKDVELRCDPISGHTALYWYRQSLGQGLEFLIYFQGNSAPDKSGLPSDRFSAERTGGSVSTLTIQRTQQEDSAVYLCASSLVWTVTSYEQYFGPGTRLTVT.

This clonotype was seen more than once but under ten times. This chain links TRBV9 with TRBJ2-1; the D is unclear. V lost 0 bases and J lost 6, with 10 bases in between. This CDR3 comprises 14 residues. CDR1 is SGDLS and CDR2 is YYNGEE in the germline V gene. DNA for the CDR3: TGTGCCAGCAGCGTAGGGATAGGGCCCAATGAGCAGTTCTTC. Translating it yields CASSVGIGPNEQFF. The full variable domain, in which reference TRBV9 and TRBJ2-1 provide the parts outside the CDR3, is DSGVTQTPKHLITATGQRVTLRCSPRSGDLSVYWYQQSLDQGLQFLIQYYNGEERAKGNILERFSAQQFPDLHSELNLSSLELGDSALYFCASSVGIGPNEQFFGPGTRLTVL.